Below are 17 T cell receptor beta chains sequenced from a single sample in a study of CD8+ T cells in alopecia areata. Extraction of RNA preceded its reverse transcription into cDNA, which served as the sequencing template. Only in-frame clones appear in the TCRdb table, and some are missing; sequencing was by immunoSEQ multiplex PCR. Found here are about 110,000 clones, 59% of them singletons; the top ten hold 20%. The sample consisted of CD8+ T cells sorted from blood. These receptors all come from a human donor in good health.

The chain couples TRBV27 to TRBJ1-1; possibly TRBD1 for D (6 bases). Germline-derived CDR1 and CDR2 are MNHEY and SMNVEV (reference sequence). CDR3 length: 15 amino acids. V gave up 5 bases and J gave up 2 bases, with 15 bases separating them. This CDR3 is CASSRGRGGNTEAFF. The CDR3 nucleotides read TGTGCCAGCAGTCGGGGGCGCGGGGGTAACACTGAAGCTTTCTTT.

The V call is TRBV9, the J call TRBJ2-1; D remains ambiguous. The CDR3 has 15 amino acids. The ends were cut back, 3 bases at V and 2 bases at J, with 12 bases in the middle. Germline V gene lookup returns CDR1 SGDLS and CDR2 YYNGEE. CDR3 in DNA: TGTGCCAGCAGCGCTTCGACTGGTCCCTACAATGAGCAGTTCTTC. As protein: CASSASTGPYNEQFF.

This sequence joins TRBV5-6 and TRBJ1-2; a weak D match, TRBD1 (6 bases). Between the trimmed V and J ends, which lost 5 bases and 6 bases, there was a span of 17 bases. CDR1 SGHDT and CDR2 YYEEEE come from the germline V gene. CDR3 length: 14 residues. CDR3 sequence: CASSIQGTVDGYTF. DNA for the CDR3: TGTGCCAGCAGTATACAGGGTACAGTGGATGGCTACACCTTC.

V and J are TRBV7-9 and TRBJ2-3; a weak D match, TRBD1 (6 bases). CDR3 length: 16 amino acids. Germline CDR1 SEHNR, CDR2 FQNEAQ (reference sequence). V was trimmed by 3 bases and J by 3 bases, leaving 16 bases between them. CDR3: CASSFISGDGTDTQYF. CDR3 in DNA: TGTGCCAGCAGCTTTATTTCAGGGGACGGAACAGATACGCAGTATTTT.

The gene calls are TRBV5-4 and TRBJ2-3, with D perhaps matching TRBD1 (6 bases). The CDR3 length is 15 residues. With 3 bases removed from V and 2 bases from J, the gap between germline ends came to 13 bases. Germline V gives CDR1 SGHNT, CDR2 YYREEE (reference sequence). This CDR3 is CASSYQGFYTDTQYF. In DNA form, the CDR3 reads TGTGCCAGCAGCTACCAGGGGTTCTACACAGATACGCAGTATTTT.

The chain uses TRBV5-1 and TRBJ2-5; no clear D gene. The germline V gene encodes CDR1 SGHRS and CDR2 YFSETQ. The CDR3 consists of 13 residues. V gave up 2 bases and J gave up 1 base, with 6 bases separating them. CDR3 residues: CASSLLFQETQYF. As DNA, the CDR3 is TGCGCCAGCAGCTTACTGTTCCAAGAGACCCAGTACTTC.

In this sample, this clone turned up a few times. The J gene is TRBJ1-5, the V gene TRBV12-5; D gene ambiguous. V was trimmed by 4 bases and J by 5 bases, leaving 6 bases between them. This CDR3 contains 12 residues. From germline, CDR1 is LGHNT and CDR2 FRNRAP. The CDR3, as DNA: TGTGCTAGTGGTTCCGTCTATCAGCCCCAGCATTTT. Translated: CASGSVYQPQHF.

For this clone: This may come from a read error, since a much larger clone is one base off. The V and J genes are TRBV6-1 and TRBJ2-1, with 12 bases matching TRBD2. Germline CDR1 is MNHNS and CDR2 is SASEGT. The ends lost 2 bases at V and 0 bases at J; junction bases unmatched: 5. This CDR3 spans 18 amino acids. CDR3 sequence reads: CASSELLAGGPSYNEQFF. As DNA, the CDR3 is TGTGCCAGCAGTGAATTACTAGCGGGGGGCCCCTCCTACAATGAGCAGTTCTTC.

The chain couples TRBV5-1 to TRBJ2-7; no definite D call. Per germline, CDR1 SGHRS and CDR2 YFSETQ. The CDR3 runs 14 residues. Trimming removed 0 bases from V and 3 bases from J, with 10 bases in between. CDR3: CASSLAGRNYEQYF. CDR3 in DNA: TGCGCCAGCAGCTTGGCGGGCAGAAACTACGAGCAGTACTTC. The variable domain in full, completed from reference TRBV5-1 and TRBJ2-7, reads KAGVTQTPRYLIKTRGQQVTLSCSPISGHRSVSWYQQTPGQGLQFLFEYFSETQRNKGNFPGRFSGRQFSNSRSEMNVSTLELGDSALYLCASSLAGRNYEQYFGPGTRLTVT.

V is TRBV7-3 and J is TRBJ2-5, with D unclear. The CDR3 runs to 14 residues. Germline V gene data show CDR1 as SGHTA and CDR2 as FQGTGA. V was pared by 4 bases and J by 5 bases, with 14 bases between. For the CDR3, the DNA is TGTGCCAGCAGCTCAAAGGGTGGCCTGGAGACCCAGTACTTC. This gives the protein CASSSKGGLETQYF.

The chain carries TRBV5-4 and TRBJ2-1; TRBD2 aligns across 8 bases. The V segment lost 1 base and the J segment 7 bases; nucleotides outside the gene matches: 10. The CDR3 length is 16 residues. CDR1 and CDR2 (germline): SGHNT, YYREEE (reference sequence). CDR3: CASSLRSLAGRNEQFF. The CDR3 DNA is TGTGCCAGCAGCTTGAGGTCGTTAGCGGGGCGGAATGAGCAGTTCTTC.

This clone was counted between two and nine times. This chain joins TRBV19 and TRBJ1-2, with a weak D call TRBD1 (6 bases). V was pared by 4 bases and J by 9 bases, with 27 bases between. The CDR3 extends over 17 amino acids. Germline V gene lookup returns CDR1 LNHDA and CDR2 SQIVND (reference sequence). DNA for the CDR3: TGTGCCAGTAGTAACCGCTCCCCGACAGGCCACGATGCGAGCTACACCTTC. Protein: CASSNRSPTGHDASYTF. Full variable domain (outside the CDR3, taken from reference TRBV19 and TRBJ1-2): DGGITQSPKYLFRKEGQNVTLSCEQNLNHDAMYWYRQDPGQGLRLIYYSQIVNDFQKGDIAEGYSVSREKKESFPLTVTSAQKNPTAFYLCASSNRSPTGHDASYTFGSGTRLTVV.

The chain carries TRBV29-1 and TRBJ1-1; D remains ambiguous. V was pared by 4 bases and J by 6 bases, with 3 bases between. This CDR3 is 9 amino acids long. The germline V gene has CDR1 SQVTM and CDR2 ANQGSEA. This chain's CDR3 is CSVAPEAFF. CDR3 nucleotide sequence: TGCAGCGTTGCCCCTGAAGCTTTCTTT.

This chain uses TRBV28 with TRBJ2-7; 7 positions match TRBD1. The length of the CDR3 is 14 residues. J was trimmed by 0 bases and V by 5 bases; bases with no gene match: 4. Germline CDR1 is MDHEN and CDR2 is SYDVKM. The CDR3 here is CASSLTGVSYEQYF. CDR3 in DNA: TGTGCCAGCAGTCTCACAGGGGTCTCCTACGAGCAGTACTTC.

This rearrangement joins TRBV27 to TRBJ1-6; D remains unclear. This CDR3 has 13 residues. In germline, CDR1 is MNHEY, CDR2 SMNVEV (reference sequence). V was pared by 5 bases and J by 10 bases, with 12 bases between. The CDR3 DNA reads as TGTGCCAGCAGTCCGGGAAGCGGCTCACCCCTCCACTTT. This gives the protein CASSPGSGSPLHF.

Only a few counts were recorded for this clone. The chain uses TRBV7-8 and TRBJ2-2; the D gene could be TRBD1 or TRBD2 (5 bases each). The CDR3 is 16 residues long. V gave up 5 bases and J gave up 2 bases, with 15 bases separating them. Germline V gene data show CDR1 as SGHVS and CDR2 as FQNEAQ. CDR3 nucleotides: TGTGCCAGCAGCCTCCGGGACGGAGTAAACACCGGGGAGCTGTTTTTT. Translated: CASSLRDGVNTGELFF.

This clone was detected a few times. V gene TRBV6-1 combines with J gene TRBJ1-4; maybe TRBD1 (6 bases). Germline CDR1 reads MNHNS; CDR2 reads SASEGT. V was pared by 3 bases and J by 7 bases, with 12 bases between. This CDR3 has 14 amino acids. CDR3 in DNA: TGTGCCAGCAGTGAGGGAACAGGGAGTGAAAAACTGTTTTTT. Translation: CASSEGTGSEKLFF.